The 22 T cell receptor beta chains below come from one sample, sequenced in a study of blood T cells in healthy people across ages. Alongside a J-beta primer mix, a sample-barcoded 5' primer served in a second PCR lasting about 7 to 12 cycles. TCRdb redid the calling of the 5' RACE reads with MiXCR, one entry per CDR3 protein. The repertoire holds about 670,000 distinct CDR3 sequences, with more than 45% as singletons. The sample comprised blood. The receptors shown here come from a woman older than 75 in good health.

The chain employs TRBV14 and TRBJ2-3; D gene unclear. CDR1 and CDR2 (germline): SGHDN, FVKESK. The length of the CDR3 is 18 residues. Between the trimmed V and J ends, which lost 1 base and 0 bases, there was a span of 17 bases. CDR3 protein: CASSQAISGIISTDTQYF. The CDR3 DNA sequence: TGTGCCAGCAGCCAAGCCATTTCCGGAATAATTAGCACAGATACGCAGTATTTT.

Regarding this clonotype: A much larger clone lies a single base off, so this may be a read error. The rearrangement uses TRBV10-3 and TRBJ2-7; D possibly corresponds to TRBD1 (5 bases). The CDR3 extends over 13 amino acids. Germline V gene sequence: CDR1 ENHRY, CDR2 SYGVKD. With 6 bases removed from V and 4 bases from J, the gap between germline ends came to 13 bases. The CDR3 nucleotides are TGTGCCATCAGGGATGGGGCAACTTACGAGCAGTACTTC. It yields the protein CAIRDGATYEQYF.

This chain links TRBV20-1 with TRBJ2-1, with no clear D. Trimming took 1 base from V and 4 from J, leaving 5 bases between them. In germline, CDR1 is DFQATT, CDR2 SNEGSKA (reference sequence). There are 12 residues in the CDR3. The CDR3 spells CSARVVYNEQFF. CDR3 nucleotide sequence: TGCAGTGCTAGAGTAGTATACAATGAGCAGTTCTTC.

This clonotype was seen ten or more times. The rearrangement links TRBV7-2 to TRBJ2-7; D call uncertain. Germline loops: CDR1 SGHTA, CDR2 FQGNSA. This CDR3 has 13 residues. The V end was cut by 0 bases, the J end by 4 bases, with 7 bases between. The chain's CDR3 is CASSLANSYEQYF. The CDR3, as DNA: TGTGCCAGCAGCTTAGCGAATTCTTACGAGCAGTACTTC.

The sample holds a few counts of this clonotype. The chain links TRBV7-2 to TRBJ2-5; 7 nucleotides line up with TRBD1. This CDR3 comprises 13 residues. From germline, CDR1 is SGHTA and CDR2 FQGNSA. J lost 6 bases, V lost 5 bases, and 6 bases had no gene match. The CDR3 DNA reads TGTGCCAGCAGCCTCCGGGACAGAAAGACCCAGTACTTC. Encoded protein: CASSLRDRKTQYF.

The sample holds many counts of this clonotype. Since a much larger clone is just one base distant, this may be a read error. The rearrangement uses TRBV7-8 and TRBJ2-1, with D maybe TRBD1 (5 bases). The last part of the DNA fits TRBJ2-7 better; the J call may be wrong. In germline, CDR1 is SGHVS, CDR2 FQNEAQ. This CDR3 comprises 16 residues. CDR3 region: CASSFGRTPSYNEQYF. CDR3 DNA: TGTGCCAGCAGCTTCGGACGGACACCGTCCTACAATGAGCAGTACTTC.

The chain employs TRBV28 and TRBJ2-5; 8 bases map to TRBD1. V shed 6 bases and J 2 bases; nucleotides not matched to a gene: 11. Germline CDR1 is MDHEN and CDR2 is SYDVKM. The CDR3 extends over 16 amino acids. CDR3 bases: TGTGCCAGCAGCTCCCTCGACAGGGGTTTTCAAGAGACCCAGTACTTC. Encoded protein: CASSSLDRGFQETQYF.

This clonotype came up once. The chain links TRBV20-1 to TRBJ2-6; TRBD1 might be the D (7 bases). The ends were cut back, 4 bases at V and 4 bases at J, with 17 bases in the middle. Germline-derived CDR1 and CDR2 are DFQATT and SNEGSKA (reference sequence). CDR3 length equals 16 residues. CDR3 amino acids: CSATEGQRMGANVLTF. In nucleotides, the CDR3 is TGCAGTGCTACGGAGGGACAGCGTATGGGGGCCAACGTCCTGACTTTC.

The DNA of the CDR3 is TGTGCCAGCAGTACAGGGGGCAGGGAGACCCAGTACTTC. Its translation is CASSTGGRETQYF. The V gene is TRBV12-3 or TRBV12-4, the J gene TRBJ2-5, with TRBD1 identical over 9 bases. Losses at the gene ends were 5 bases for V and 5 bases for J; bases not matched to a gene: 3. CDR3 length: 13 amino acids.

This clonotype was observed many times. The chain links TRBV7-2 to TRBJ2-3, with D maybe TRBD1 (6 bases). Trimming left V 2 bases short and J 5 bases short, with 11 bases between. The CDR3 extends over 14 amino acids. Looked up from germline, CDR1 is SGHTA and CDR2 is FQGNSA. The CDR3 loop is CASSLRGGLDTQYF. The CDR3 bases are TGTGCCAGCAGCTTACGAGGGGGATTAGATACGCAGTATTTT.

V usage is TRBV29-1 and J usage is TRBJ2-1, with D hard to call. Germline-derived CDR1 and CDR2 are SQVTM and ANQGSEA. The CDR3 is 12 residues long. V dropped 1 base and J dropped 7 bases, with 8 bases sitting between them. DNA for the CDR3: TGCAGCGTTGAAGGGAGAGGTAATGAGCAGTTCTTC. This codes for CSVEGRGNEQFF.

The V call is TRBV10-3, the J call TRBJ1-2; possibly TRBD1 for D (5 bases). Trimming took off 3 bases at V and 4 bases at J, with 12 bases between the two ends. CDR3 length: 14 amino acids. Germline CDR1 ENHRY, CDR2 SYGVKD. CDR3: CAISDLNRLYGYTF. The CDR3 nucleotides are TGTGCCATCAGTGATTTGAACAGGCTCTATGGCTACACCTTC.

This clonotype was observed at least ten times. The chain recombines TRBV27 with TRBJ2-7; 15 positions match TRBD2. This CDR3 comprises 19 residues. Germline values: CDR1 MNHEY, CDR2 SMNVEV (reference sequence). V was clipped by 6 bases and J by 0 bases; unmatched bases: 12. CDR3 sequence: CASSLVPGLAGGSSYEQYF. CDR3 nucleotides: TGTGCCAGCAGCTTGGTACCGGGACTAGCGGGAGGAAGCTCCTACGAGCAGTACTTC.

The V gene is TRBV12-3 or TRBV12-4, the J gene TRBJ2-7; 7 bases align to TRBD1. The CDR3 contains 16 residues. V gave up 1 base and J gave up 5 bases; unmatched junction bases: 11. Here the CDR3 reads CASSLVSGGRKNEQYF. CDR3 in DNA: TGTGCCAGCAGTTTAGTTTCAGGGGGACGTAAAAACGAGCAGTACTTC.

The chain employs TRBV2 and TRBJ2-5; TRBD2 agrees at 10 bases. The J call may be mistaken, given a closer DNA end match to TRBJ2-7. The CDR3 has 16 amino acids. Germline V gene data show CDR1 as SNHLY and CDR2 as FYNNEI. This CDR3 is CASSPEGAGGRYEQYF. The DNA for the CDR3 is TGTGCCAGCAGCCCCGAGGGAGCGGGGGGGCGTTACGAGCAGTACTTC.

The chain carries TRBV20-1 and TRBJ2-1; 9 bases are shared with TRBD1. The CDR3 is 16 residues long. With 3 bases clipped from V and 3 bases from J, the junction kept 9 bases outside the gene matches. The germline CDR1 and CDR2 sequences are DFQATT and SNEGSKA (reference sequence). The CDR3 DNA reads TGCAGTGCTAGCCCCACCGGGACAGGGAACTACAATGAGCAGTTCTTC. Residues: CSASPTGTGNYNEQFF.

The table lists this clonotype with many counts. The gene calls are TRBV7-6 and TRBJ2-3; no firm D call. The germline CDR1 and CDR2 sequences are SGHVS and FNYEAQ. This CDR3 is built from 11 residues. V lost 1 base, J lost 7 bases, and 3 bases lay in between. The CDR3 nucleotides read TGTGCCAGCAGCTTAGGGTATACGCAGTATTTT. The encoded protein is CASSLGYTQYF.

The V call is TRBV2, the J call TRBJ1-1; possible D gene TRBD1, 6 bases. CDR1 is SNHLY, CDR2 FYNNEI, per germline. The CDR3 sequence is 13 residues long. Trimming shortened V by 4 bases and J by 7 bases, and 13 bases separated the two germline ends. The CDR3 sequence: CASSGTRDNEAFF. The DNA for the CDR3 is TGTGCCAGCAGTGGGACAAGGGACAATGAAGCTTTCTTT. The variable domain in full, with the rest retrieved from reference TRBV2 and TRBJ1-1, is EPEVTQTPSHQVTQMGQEVILRCVPISNHLYFYWYRQILGQKVEFLVSFYNNEISEKSEIFDDQFSVERPDGSNFTLKIRSTKLEDSAMYFCASSGTRDNEAFFGQGTRLTVV.

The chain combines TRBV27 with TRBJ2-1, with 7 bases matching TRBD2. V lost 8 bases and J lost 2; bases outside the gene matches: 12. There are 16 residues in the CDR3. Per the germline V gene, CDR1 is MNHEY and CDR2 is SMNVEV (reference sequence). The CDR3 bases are TGTGCCAGCCATCCGGTAAGCGGGGCGCCCTACAATGAGCAGTTCTTC. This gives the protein CASHPVSGAPYNEQFF.

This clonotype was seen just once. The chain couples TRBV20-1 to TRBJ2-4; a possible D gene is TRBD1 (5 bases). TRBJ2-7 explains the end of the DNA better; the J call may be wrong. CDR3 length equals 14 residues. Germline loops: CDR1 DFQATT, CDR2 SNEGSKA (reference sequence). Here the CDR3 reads CSARDHQGIYEQYF. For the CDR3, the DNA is TGCAGTGCTAGAGATCACCAGGGCATCTACGAGCAGTACTTC.

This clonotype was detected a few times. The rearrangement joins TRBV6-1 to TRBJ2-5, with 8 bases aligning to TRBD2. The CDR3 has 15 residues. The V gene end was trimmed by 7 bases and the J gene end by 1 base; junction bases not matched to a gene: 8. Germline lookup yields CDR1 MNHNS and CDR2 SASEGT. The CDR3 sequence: CASKKSGGVQETQYF. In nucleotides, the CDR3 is TGTGCCAGCAAAAAATCGGGGGGGGTCCAAGAGACCCAGTACTTC.

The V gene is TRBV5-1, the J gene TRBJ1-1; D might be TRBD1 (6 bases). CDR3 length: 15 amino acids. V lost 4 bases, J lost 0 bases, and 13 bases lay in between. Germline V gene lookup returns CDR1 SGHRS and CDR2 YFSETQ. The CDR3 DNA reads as TGCGCCAGCAGCGTAGGGGGACGGCTGAACACTGAAGCTTTCTTT. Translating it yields CASSVGGRLNTEAFF. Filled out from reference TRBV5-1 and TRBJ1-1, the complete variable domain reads KAGVTQTPRYLIKTRGQQVTLSCSPISGHRSVSWYQQTPGQGLQFLFEYFSETQRNKGNFPGRFSGRQFSNSRSEMNVSTLELGDSALYLCASSVGGRLNTEAFFGQGTRLTVV.